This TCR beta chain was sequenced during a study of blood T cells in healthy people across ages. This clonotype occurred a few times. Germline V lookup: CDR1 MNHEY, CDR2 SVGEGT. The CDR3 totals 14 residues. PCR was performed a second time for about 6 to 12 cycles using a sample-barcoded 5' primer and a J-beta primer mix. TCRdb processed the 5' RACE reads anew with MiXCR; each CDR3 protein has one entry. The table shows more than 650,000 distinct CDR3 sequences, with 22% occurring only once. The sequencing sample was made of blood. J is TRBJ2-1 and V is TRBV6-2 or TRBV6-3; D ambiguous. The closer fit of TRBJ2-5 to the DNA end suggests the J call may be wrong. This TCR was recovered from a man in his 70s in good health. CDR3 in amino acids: CASIRQGLDETQYF. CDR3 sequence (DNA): TGTGCCAGCATCCGGCAAGGGTTGGACGAGACCCAGTACTTC.